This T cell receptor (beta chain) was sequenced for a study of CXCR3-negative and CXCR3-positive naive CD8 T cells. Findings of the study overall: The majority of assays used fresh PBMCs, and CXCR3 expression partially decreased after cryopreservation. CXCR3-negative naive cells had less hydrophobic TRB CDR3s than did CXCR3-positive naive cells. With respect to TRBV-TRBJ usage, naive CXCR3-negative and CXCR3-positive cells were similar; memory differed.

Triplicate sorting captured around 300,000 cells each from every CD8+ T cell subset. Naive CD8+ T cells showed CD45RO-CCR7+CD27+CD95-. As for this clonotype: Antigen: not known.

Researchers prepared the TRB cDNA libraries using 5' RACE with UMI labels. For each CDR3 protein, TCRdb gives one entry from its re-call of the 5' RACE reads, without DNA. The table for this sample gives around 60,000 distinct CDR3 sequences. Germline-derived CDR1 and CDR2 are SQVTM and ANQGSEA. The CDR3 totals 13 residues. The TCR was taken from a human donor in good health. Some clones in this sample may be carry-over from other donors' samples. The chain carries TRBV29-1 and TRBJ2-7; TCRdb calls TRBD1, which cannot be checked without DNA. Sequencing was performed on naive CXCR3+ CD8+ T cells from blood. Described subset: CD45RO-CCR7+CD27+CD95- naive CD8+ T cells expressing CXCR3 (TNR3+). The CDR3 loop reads CSVPGTGSYEQYF.